This TCR beta chain was sequenced during a study of CD8 T cells in ankylosing spondylitis. The study's findings and limits: In ankylosing spondylitis blood, a motif of eight highly homologous TCR beta variants appeared characteristic. The study looked at matched synovial fluid samples from ankylosing spondylitis patients. Disease-linked clones were reported to be significantly enriched there. A subset of motif variants has previously been described in the synovial fluid and blood of reactive arthritis.

With 8 bases clipped from V and 6 bases from J, the junction kept 8 bases outside the gene matches. CDR1 LGHNA and CDR2 YNFKEQ come from the germline V gene. The CDR3 extends over 14 amino acids. TCRdb used MiXCR to reprocess the 5' RACE reads, holding one entry per CDR3 protein. The data show about 270,000 distinct CDR3 sequences, approximately 30% seen once. Concerning this clonotype itself: Its antigen is not known.

The sample taken for sequencing was blood, either unsorted or a sorted T cell fraction (not recorded which). The source of this sequence is a male donor with ankylosing spondylitis or in good health (not recorded which). This chain links TRBV4-2 with TRBJ2-1; 9 bases line up with TRBD2. CDR3 sequence reads: CASGRGGLFNEQFF. The CDR3 region has the DNA TGTGCCAGCGGGCGGGGGGGGCTATTCAATGAGCAGTTCTTC.